This TCR beta chain came from a study of CD8+ T cells in alopecia areata. This clone was counted only a few times. As yet, its antigen is unknown. Study findings and constraints: Relative to normal scalp, lesional scalp, especially alopecia totalis/universalis, showed higher clonality.

TCR sequencing used cDNA made by reverse transcription of extracted RNA. Some clones are missing from TCRdb's copy, which holds only in-frame ones; the method was immunoSEQ multiplex PCR. This sample has 120,000 to 150,000 clones; approximately 50% occur once, and the top ten carry approximately 6.6%. Germline CDR1 reads SQVTM; CDR2 reads ANQGSEA. The CDR3 consists of 13 residues. V lost 4 bases, J lost 4 bases, and 6 bases stayed unmatched. The genes are TRBV29-1 and TRBJ2-5; 7 bases fit TRBD1. This clonotype originated in a human donor with alopecia areata. The sample comprised CD4+ T cells sorted from blood. CDR3 nucleotide sequence: TGCAGCGTTGGACAGGGAATCCGAGAGACCCAGTACTTC. This gives the protein CSVGQGIRETQYF.